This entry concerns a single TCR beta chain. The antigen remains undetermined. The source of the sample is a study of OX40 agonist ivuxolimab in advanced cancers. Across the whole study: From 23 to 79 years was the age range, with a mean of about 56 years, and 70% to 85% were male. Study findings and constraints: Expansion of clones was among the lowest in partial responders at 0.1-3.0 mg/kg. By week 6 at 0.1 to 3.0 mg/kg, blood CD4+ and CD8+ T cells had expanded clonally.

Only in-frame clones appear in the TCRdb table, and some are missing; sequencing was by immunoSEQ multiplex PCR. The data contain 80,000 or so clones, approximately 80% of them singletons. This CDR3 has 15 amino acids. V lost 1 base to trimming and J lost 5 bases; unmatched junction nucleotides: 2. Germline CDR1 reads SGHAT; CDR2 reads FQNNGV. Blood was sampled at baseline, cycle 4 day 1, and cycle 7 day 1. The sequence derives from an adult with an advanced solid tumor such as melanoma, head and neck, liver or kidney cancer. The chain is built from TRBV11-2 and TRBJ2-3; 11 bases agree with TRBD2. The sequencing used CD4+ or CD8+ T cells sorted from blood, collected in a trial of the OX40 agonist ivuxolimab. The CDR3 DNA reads TGTGCCAGCAGCTTAGTACTAGCGGGAGTAGATACGCAGTATTTT. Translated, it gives CASSLVLAGVDTQYF.